This TCR beta chain was recovered during a study of blood T cells in healthy people across ages. This CDR3 is 11 amino acids long. V was pared by 4 bases and J by 9 bases, with 7 bases between. A second about 6 to 12 cycle PCR used barcoded and J-beta primers. Via MiXCR, TCRdb re-called the 5' RACE reads, giving one row per CDR3 protein. This table has about 830,000 distinct CDR3 sequences, 58% appearing once. This clonotype is a singleton in its sample. Approximately 9 milliliters of peripheral blood were drawn from each donor into EDTA-treated tubes. This rearrangement joins TRBV12-3 or TRBV12-4 to TRBJ2-1, with unresolved D. The receptor was derived from a young man in good health. Input material: blood. The CDR3 DNA reads as TGTGCCAGCAGTTCCCCCGGTGAGCAGTTCTTC. The encoded protein is CASSSPGEQFF.